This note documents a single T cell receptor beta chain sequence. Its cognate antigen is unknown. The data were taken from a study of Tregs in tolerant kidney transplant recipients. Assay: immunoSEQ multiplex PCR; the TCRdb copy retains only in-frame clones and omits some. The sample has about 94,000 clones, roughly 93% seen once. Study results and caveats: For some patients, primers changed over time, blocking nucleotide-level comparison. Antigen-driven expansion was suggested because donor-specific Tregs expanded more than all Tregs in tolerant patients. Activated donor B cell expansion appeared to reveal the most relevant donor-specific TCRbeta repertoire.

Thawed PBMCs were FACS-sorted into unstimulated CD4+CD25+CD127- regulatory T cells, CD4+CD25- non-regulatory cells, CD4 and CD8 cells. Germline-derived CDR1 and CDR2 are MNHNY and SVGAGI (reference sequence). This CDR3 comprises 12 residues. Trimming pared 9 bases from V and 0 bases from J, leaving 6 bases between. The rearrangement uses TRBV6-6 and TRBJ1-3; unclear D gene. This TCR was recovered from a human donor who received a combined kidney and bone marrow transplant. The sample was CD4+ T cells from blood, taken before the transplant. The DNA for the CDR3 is TGTGCCAGTGCGGCCTCTGGAAACACCATATATTTT. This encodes CASAASGNTIYF.